This TCR beta chain appears in the sequencing data of a study of blood T cells in healthy people across ages. As for the study in general: The capture of about one barcoded beta molecule per two T cells was achieved by template switching.

Total RNA amounts of at least 6 micrograms were extracted per sample. The CDR3 runs 17 residues. Combining a sample-barcoded 5' primer with a J-beta primer mix, a second PCR ran for roughly 6 to 12 cycles. Every sample gave at least 2.5 million paired-end reads containing CDR3. TCRdb re-called the 5' RACE reads with MiXCR, one entry per CDR3 protein. The data contain about 680,000 distinct CDR3 sequences, roughly 50% of them singletons. This clonotype was picked up a small number of times. The sequencing input was blood. The clonotype comes from a woman aged 55-69 years in good health. The rearrangement links TRBV21-1 to TRBJ2-7; TRBD2 is the table's D call, not checked against the DNA. TRBV21-1 is a pseudogene locus. The CDR3 protein is CASSPRYSGRKTYEQYF. The CDR3 DNA is TGTGCCAGCAGCCCGAGGTATAGCGGGAGGAAGACCTACGAGCAGTACTTC.